This entry is about one TCR beta chain. This clone has just a few counts. What this receptor recognizes is not known. No base quality values were provided; no much bigger clone lies one nucleotide off. These data belong to a study of Ad26.COV2.S vaccination and SARS-CoV-2 variants (dated by TCRdb to about 2021). Background on the whole study: Vaccine-arm donors were drawn from COV1001, a multicentre, randomized, double-blind, placebo-controlled phase I-IIa trial of Ad26.COV2.S in healthy adults. Ad26.COV2.S was given intramuscularly at 5x10^10 or 1x10^11 viral particles, as a single shot or as two shots 56 days apart. Sequencing of the TCRbeta repertoire served to evaluate the specificity and breadth of SARS-CoV-2-reactive T cell receptors following Ad26.COV2.S vaccination. A total of some 30 samples were included in the TCR-sequenced set, comprising around 19 Ad26.COV2.S vaccine recipients, 5 placebo recipients and 8 SARS-CoV-2 convalescent individuals. Trial participants were randomized into five groups of five: low-dose or high-dose Ad26.COV2.S given once or twice, or placebo on both occasions. Throughout the experiments and outcome assessment, investigators stayed blinded to trial group allocation.

The immunoSEQ Assay was used to sequence TCRbeta CDR3 regions. After extraction, genomic DNA underwent amplification by bias-controlled multiplex PCR, followed by high-throughput sequencing. Per the source publication's procedure: To quantify the absolute abundance of every unique TCRbeta CDR3 region, sequences were collapsed and filtered. T cell fraction was estimated by normalizing TCRbeta template counts to usable DNA, with usable DNA measured through amplification of reference genes found in all nucleated cells. Repertoire TCRs were annotated as SARS-CoV-2-specific by exact matching of V gene, CDR3 amino acid sequence and J gene to a known reactive TCR set. The reference SARS-CoV-2 TCR set came from MIRA and was filtered for enrichment in COVID-19-positive ImmuneCODE repertoires, removing public or cross-reactive TCRs. Using the MIRA antigens, annotated TCRs were further analysed by specific ORF or by position within an ORF. Breadth was defined as annotated unique rearrangements over total unique productive rearrangements; depth was the summed frequency of those rearrangements. Two-sided Wilcoxon rank-sum tests were applied when comparing TCR breadth between groups. Here the immuneACCESS table is served through TCRdb, limited to in-frame sequences with V and J called. Missing clones are a known gap in these copies; in checked studies unresolved V genes cover under half, and the rest lacks a known reason. The D gene and trimming were derived from the DNA, and the V and J assignments and clone size from that table. The sample contains about 480,000 clones, roughly nine tenths of them found a single time. The ten largest clones take up 9.5% to 15% of the sample.

The germline V gene encodes CDR1 LNHDA and CDR2 SQIVND (reference sequence). The CDR3 goes from the cysteine to the phenylalanine over 19 residues. Only CDR3 DNA is held: 57 bases, read in frame from base 1. V has 4 bases trimmed and J has 0 bases trimmed; junction bases matching no gene number 13. Here is what the overall study found, with its caveats: The authors noted that total T cell responses may have been underestimated by the TCR breadth and depth analyses. After vaccination, substantial breadth of spike-specific CD8+ and CD4+ T cell responses was reported. The study lacked the statistical power to compare responses across vaccine doses or regimens. Non-spike TCR breadth was comparable between vaccine and placebo recipients, consistent with the vaccine containing only spike. Ad26.COV2.S recipients had higher spike-specific TCR breadth than placebo recipients (P = 0.0014).

The sample's treatment or condition label, decoded: around 19 received Ad26.COV2.S at low or high dose, single or two shots; roughly 5 received placebo; per-sample allocation not given. Repertoires of vaccine and placebo recipients were sequenced from samples taken on day 63 after the first injection. In Cohort 1b, 25 adults aged 18-55 years were enrolled at a single site in Boston, USA, between 29 July and 7 August 2020. Ad26.COV2.S consisted of a replication-incompetent adenovirus type 26 vector by which a prefusion-stabilized SARS-CoV-2 spike protein from the original Wuhan strain was expressed.

The receptor was isolated from a person between 18 and 65 years old who received the Ad26.COV2.S COVID-19 vaccine or a placebo. Sequencing was performed on peripheral blood, taken in a trial of Ad26.COV2.S vaccine versus placebo. Recombination linked TRBV19 to TRBJ1-5; 9 junctional bases match TRBD1. In nucleotide form, the sequence is TGTGCCAGTAGTAAGAAATCCGGACAGGGGCAATATAGCAATCAGCCCCAGCATTTT. It codes for CASSKKSGQGQYSNQPQHF.